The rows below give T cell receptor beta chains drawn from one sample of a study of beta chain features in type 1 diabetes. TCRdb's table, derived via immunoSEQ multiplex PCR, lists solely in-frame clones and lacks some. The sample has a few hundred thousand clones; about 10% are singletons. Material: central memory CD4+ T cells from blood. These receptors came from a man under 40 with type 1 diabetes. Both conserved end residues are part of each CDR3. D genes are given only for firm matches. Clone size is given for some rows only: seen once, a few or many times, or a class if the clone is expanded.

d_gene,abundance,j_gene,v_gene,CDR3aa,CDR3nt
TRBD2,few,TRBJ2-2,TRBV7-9,CASSSRLAGVPGELFF,TGTGCCAGCAGCTCCAGACTAGCGGGAGTCCCGGGGGAGCTGTTTTTT
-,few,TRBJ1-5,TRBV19,CASSIDGNQPQHF,TGTGCCAGTAGTATCGACGGCAATCAGCCCCAGCATTTT
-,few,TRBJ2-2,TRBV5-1,CASSSVTGTGELFF,TGCGCCAGCAGCTCGGTCACAGGGACCGGGGAGCTGTTTTTT
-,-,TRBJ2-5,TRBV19,CASSIMGGRAETQYF,TGTGCCAGTAGTATCATGGGGGGCAGGGCAGAGACCCAGTACTTC
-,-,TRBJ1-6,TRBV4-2,CASSQDGQTNSPLHF,TGTGCCAGCAGCCAAGATGGACAGACTAATTCACCCCTCCACTTT
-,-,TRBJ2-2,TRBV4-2,CASSQGDKEELFF,TGTGCCAGCAGCCAAGGGGACAAAGAGGAGCTGTTTTTT
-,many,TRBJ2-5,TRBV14,CASRRGIQETQYF,TGTGCCAGCAGACGCGGAATCCAAGAGACCCAGTACTTC
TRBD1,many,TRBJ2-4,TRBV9,CASSITGEGLVIQYF,TGTGCCAGCAGCATTACAGGGGAAGGGCTTGTCATTCAGTACTTC
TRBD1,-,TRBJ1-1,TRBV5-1,CASRPQGESTEAFF,TGCGCCAGCAGACCCCAGGGGGAGAGCACTGAAGCTTTCTTT
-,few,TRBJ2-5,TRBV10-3,CATSSGGAGQETQYF,TGTGCCACCTCCTCCGGGGGCGCGGGTCAGGAGACCCAGTACTTC
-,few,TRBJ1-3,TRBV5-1,CASSLDGFGNTIYF,TGCGCCAGCAGCTTGGACGGCTTTGGAAACACCATATATTTT
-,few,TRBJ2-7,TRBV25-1,CASRDEVYEQYF,TGTGCCAGCAGGGATGAGGTTTACGAGCAGTACTTC
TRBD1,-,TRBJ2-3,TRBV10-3,CASRVQGAADTQYF,TGTGCCAGCAGGGTACAGGGGGCGGCAGATACGCAGTATTTT
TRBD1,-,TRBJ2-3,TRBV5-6,CASSPQGPSTDTQYF,TGTGCCAGCAGCCCACAGGGGCCTAGCACAGATACGCAGTATTTT
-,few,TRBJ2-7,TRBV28,CASSLLALTYEQYF,TGTGCCAGCAGTTTGCTAGCGCTGACCTACGAGCAGTACTTC
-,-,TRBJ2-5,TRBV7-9,CASTSTSQETQYF,TGTGCCAGCACCTCTACGTCCCAAGAGACCCAGTACTTC